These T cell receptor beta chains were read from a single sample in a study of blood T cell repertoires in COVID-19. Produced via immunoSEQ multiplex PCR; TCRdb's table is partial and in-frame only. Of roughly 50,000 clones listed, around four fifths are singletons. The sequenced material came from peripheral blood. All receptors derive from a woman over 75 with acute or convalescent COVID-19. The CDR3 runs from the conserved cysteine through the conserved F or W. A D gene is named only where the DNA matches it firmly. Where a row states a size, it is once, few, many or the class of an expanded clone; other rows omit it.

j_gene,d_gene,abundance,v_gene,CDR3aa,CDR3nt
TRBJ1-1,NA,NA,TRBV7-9,CASSLDGFEAFF,TGTGCCAGCAGCTTAGACGGGTTCGAAGCTTTCTTT
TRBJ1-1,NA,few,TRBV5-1,CASSFPSSVEAFF,TGCGCCAGCAGCTTCCCCTCGTCGGTGGAAGCTTTCTTT
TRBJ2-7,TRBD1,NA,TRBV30,CAWSAPRTGRNEQYF,TGTGCCTGGAGTGCCCCGCGGACAGGGCGAAACGAGCAGTACTTC
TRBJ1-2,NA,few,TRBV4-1,CASSQEIGTPYGYTF,TGCGCCAGCAGCCAAGAAATTGGTACTCCCTATGGCTACACCTTC
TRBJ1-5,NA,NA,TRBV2,CASSWQVGQPQHF,TGTGCCAGCAGTTGGCAGGTGGGTCAGCCCCAGCATTTT
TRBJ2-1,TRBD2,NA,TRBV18,CASSPTSGGAAGEQFF,TGTGCCAGCTCACCAACTAGCGGGGGGGCTGCCGGTGAGCAGTTCTTC
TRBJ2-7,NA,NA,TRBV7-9,CASRRTGAGSASEQYF,TGTGCCAGCAGACGTACAGGGGCGGGATCGGCTTCAGAGCAGTACTTC
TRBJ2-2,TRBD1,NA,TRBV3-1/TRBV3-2,CASSGRGTGELFF,TGTGCCAGCAGCGGCAGGGGGACCGGGGAGCTGTTTTTT
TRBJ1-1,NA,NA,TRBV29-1,CSVVGGRGTEAFF,TGCAGCGTTGTGGGCGGTCGAGGGACTGAAGCTTTCTTT
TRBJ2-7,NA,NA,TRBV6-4,CASSDQSTDSTYEQYF,TGTGCCAGCAGTGACCAATCGACCGACAGCACATACGAGCAGTACTTC
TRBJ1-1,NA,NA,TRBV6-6,CASSQSFTEAFF,TGTGCCAGCAGCCAGTCGTTCACTGAAGCTTTCTTT
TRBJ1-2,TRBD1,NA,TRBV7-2,CASSSDRVGGGYTF,TGTGCCAGCAGCTCCGACAGGGTAGGAGGTGGCTACACCTTC
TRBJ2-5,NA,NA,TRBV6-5,CASSSSLGGAQYF,TGTGCCAGCAGTTCCTCACTGGGGGGAGCCCAGTACTTC
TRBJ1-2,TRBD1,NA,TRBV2,CASSTGTGSYGYTF,TGTGCCAGCAGTACCGGGACAGGCTCGTATGGCTACACCTTC
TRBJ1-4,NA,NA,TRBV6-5,CASQDRGNEKLFF,TGTGCCTCCCAGGACAGAGGTAATGAAAAACTGTTTTTT
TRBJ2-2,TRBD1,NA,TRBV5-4,CASSPEPGQGSGELFF,TGTGCCAGCAGCCCCGAACCGGGACAGGGGTCCGGGGAGCTGTTTTTT
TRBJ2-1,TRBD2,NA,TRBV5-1,CASSSSGSFSGSSYNEQFF,TGCGCCAGCAGCTCTAGCGGATCATTCAGCGGAAGCTCCTACAATGAGCAGTTCTTC
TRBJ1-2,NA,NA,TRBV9,CASTTDNNYGYTF,TGTGCCAGCACCACGGACAATAACTATGGCTACACCTTC
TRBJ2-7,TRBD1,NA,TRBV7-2,CASSFGTGDEQYF,TGTGCCAGCAGCTTCGGGACAGGCGACGAGCAGTACTTC
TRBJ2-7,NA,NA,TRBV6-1,CASSDYSTYEQYF,TGTGCCAGCAGTGATTACAGTACCTACGAGCAGTACTTC
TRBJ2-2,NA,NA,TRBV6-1,CASSEFRSTGELFF,TGTGCCAGCAGTGAGTTCAGAAGCACCGGGGAGCTGTTTTTT
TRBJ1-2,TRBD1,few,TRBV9,CASSADREYGYTF,TGTGCCAGCAGCGCCGACAGGGAATATGGCTACACCTTC
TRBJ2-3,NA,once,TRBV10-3,CAISGVRGSSTDTQYF,TGTGCCATCAGTGGAGTCCGGGGGTCTAGCACAGATACGCAGTATTTT
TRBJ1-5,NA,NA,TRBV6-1,CASSESRGPGNQPQHF,TGTGCCAGCAGTGAAAGTCGAGGGCCTGGGAATCAGCCCCAGCATTTT
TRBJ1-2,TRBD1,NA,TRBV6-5,CASSFLAGDRAVDTF,TGTGCCAGCAGTTTCCTAGCGGGGGACAGGGCGGTAGACACCTTC
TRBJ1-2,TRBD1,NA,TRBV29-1,CSVDRATYGYTF,TGCAGCGTGGACAGGGCCACCTATGGCTACACCTTC
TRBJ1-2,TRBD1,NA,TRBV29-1,CSVVGQVNYGYTF,TGCAGCGTAGTAGGACAGGTCAACTATGGCTACACCTTC
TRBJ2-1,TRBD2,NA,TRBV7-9,CASSLLAGDYNEQFF,TGTGCCAGCAGCTTACTAGCGGGGGACTACAATGAGCAGTTCTTC
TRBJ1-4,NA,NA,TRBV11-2,CASSLPRQSGNEKLFF,TGTGCCAGCAGCTTGCCCCGACAGAGCGGGAATGAAAAACTGTTTTTT
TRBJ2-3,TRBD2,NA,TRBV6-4,CASSEGLAGGSTDTQYF,TGTGCCAGCAGTGAGGGACTAGCGGGGGGGAGCACAGATACGCAGTATTTT
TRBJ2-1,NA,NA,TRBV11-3,CASSSNYREEQFF,TGTGCCAGCAGCTCTAACTACAGGGAGGAGCAGTTCTTC
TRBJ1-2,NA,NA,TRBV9,CASSGRQDYGYTF,TGTGCCAGCAGCGGGCGACAGGACTATGGCTACACCTTC
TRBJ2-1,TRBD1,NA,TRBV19,CASSETGAYNEQFF,TGTGCCAGTAGTGAGACAGGGGCCTACAATGAGCAGTTCTTC
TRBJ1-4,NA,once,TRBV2,CASSEGPGVLMGKLFF,TGTGCCAGCAGTGAAGGTCCGGGAGTCTTAATGGGAAAACTGTTTTTT
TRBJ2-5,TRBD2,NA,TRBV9,CASSVSSGQETQYF,TGTGCCAGCAGCGTATCTAGCGGCCAAGAGACCCAGTACTTC
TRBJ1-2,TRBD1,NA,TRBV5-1,CASSLRDSANYGYTF,TGCGCCAGCAGCCTCCGGGACAGCGCTAACTATGGCTACACCTTC
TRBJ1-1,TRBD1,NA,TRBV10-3,CAISGGTGAYGTEAFF,TGTGCCATCAGTGGAGGGACAGGGGCGTACGGGACTGAAGCTTTCTTT
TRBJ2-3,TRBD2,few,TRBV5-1,CASSLGVRGGHSTDTQYF,TGCGCCAGCAGCTTGGGAGTACGGGGGGGACATAGCACAGATACGCAGTATTTT
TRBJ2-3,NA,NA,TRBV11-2,CASSLFRASTDTQYF,TGTGCCAGCAGCTTATTCCGAGCTAGCACAGATACGCAGTATTTT
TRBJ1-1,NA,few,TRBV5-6,CASSLGTANTEAFF,TGTGCCAGCAGCTTGGGGACAGCGAACACTGAAGCTTTCTTT
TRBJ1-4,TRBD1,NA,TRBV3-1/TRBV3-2,CASSIGQATNEKLFF,TGTGCCAGCAGCATCGGACAGGCAACTAATGAAAAACTGTTTTTT
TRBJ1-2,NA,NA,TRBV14,CASSQDRQYGYTF,TGTGCCAGCAGCCAAGATCGACAGTATGGCTACACCTTC
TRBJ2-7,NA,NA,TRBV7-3,CASSLTTGSAEQYF,TGTGCCAGCAGCTTAACTACGGGGTCCGCCGAGCAGTACTTC
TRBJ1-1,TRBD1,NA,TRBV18,CASSHGTGKMNTEAFF,TGTGCCAGCTCCCATGGGACAGGGAAGATGAACACTGAAGCTTTCTTT
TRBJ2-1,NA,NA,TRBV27,CASKHLTSRVNEQFF,TGTGCCAGCAAACACCTGACTAGTCGGGTCAATGAGCAGTTCTTC
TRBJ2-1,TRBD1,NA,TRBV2,CASGTVSYNEQFF,TGTGCCAGCGGGACAGTCTCCTACAATGAGCAGTTCTTC
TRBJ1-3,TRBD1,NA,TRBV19,CASSIQGGGNTIYF,TGTGCCAGTAGTATCCAGGGGGGTGGAAACACCATATATTTT
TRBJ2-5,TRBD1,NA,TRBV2,CASSEIIVGQGKTQYF,TGTGCCAGCAGTGAAATAATCGTAGGACAGGGAAAGACCCAGTACTTC
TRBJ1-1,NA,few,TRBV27,CASSLLVGAQEAFF,TGTGCCAGCAGTTTATTGGTAGGGGCGCAGGAAGCTTTCTTT
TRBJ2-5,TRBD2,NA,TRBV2,CASSDGTSGYSGTQYF,TGTGCCAGCAGTGACGGGACTAGCGGGTACTCGGGGACCCAGTACTTC
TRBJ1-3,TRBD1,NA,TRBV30,CAFGQGARGNTIYF,TGTGCCTTTGGACAGGGGGCGAGGGGAAACACCATATATTTT